The entry below describes one T cell receptor beta chain. This clonotype has more than one count but fewer than ten. It lacks a known antigen. The record has no base qualities; no much larger clone is one base away. These data originate in a study of patients and donors after allogeneic stem cell transplantation (dated by TCRdb to about 2020). Receptors were amplified or captured by RT-PCR. Instrument used: NextSeq 550. In TCRdb, the public reads were trimmed at Q25 with fastp and aligned with MiXCR, with productive beta chains retained. All rows with the same CDR3 protein become a single entry with the most common DNA and genes. The sample data list some 880,000 distinct CDR3 sequences, and approximately 19% of these were observed just once. Of the sample, 6% is held by the ten largest clones. From the cysteine through the phenylalanine, the CDR3 covers 14 amino acids. The DNA shown is the 42-base CDR3, in frame from base 1. CDR1 is given as SGDLS and CDR2 as YYNGEE, both from the germline V gene. V lost 6 bases and J lost 5 bases; the stretch between them is 12 bases long.

The chain uses TRBV9 and TRBJ1-6; the D gene is possibly TRBD1, with 5 bases matching. The sample taken for sequencing was blood, either unsorted or a sorted T cell fraction (not recorded which). The receptor was isolated from a human donor who was either an allogeneic HSCT recipient or a stem cell or donor lymphocyte infusion donor (not recorded which). It is not recorded whose cells these are; they may come from a transplant donor. The encoded CDR3 is CASNRGEDNSPLHF. The DNA sequence is TGTGCCAGCAACCGGGGGGAAGATAATTCACCCCTCCACTTT.